A selection of T cell receptor beta chains follows, all from one sample in a study of T cell clones after liver transplantation. Using immunoSEQ multiplex PCR, the repertoire was profiled, and TCRdb retains in-frame clones only, with some absent. The sample has tens of thousands of clones, roughly 71% seen once. The material sequenced was CD4+ T cells from blood, taken at the 22-month timepoint. The source of these receptors is a human patient who received a liver transplant. The graft donor may have given rise to some T cells. The CDR3 runs from the conserved cysteine through the conserved F or W. Fields, in order: clone size, J gene, V gene, D gene, CDR3 protein, CDR3 DNA. D genes are given only for firm matches. The size entry is marked missing in some rows and otherwise reads once, few, many or a size class.

clone size: NA; J gene: TRBJ2-1; V gene: TRBV5-1; D gene: NA; CDR3 protein: CASSLQGSDNEQFF; CDR3 DNA: TGCGCCAGCAGCTTGCAGGGCTCCGACAATGAGCAGTTCTTC
clone size: NA; J gene: TRBJ2-2; V gene: TRBV11-3; D gene: NA; CDR3 protein: CASSLDVGRGELFF; CDR3 DNA: TGTGCCAGCAGCTTAGATGTGGGGCGCGGGGAGCTGTTTTTT
clone size: few; J gene: TRBJ2-3; V gene: TRBV9; D gene: TRBD1; CDR3 protein: CASSDRGGTDTQYF; CDR3 DNA: TGTGCCAGCAGCGACAGGGGCGGCACAGATACGCAGTATTTT
clone size: NA; J gene: TRBJ2-5; V gene: TRBV4-1; D gene: TRBD1; CDR3 protein: CASSQVGAGGRETQYF; CDR3 DNA: TGCGCCAGCAGCCAAGTTGGGGCAGGGGGCCGGGAGACCCAGTACTTC
clone size: NA; J gene: TRBJ1-3; V gene: TRBV6-5; D gene: NA; CDR3 protein: CASSYGADGYTIYF; CDR3 DNA: TGTGCCAGCAGTTACGGGGCAGATGGGTACACCATATATTTT
clone size: NA; J gene: TRBJ1-6; V gene: TRBV15; D gene: TRBD1; CDR3 protein: CATSSGQGYNSPLHF; CDR3 DNA: TGTGCCACCAGCAGTGGACAGGGGTATAATTCACCCCTCCACTTT
clone size: NA; J gene: TRBJ2-5; V gene: TRBV10-3; D gene: NA; CDR3 protein: CAISAGQQRETQYF; CDR3 DNA: TGTGCCATCAGTGCCGGACAGCAGAGGGAGACCCAGTACTTC
clone size: NA; J gene: TRBJ2-3; V gene: TRBV5-1; D gene: NA; CDR3 protein: CASSRSGEPDTQYF; CDR3 DNA: TGCGCCAGCAGCCGGAGTGGGGAGCCAGATACGCAGTATTTT
clone size: many; J gene: TRBJ1-2; V gene: TRBV4-2; D gene: NA; CDR3 protein: CASSQVDPAGGYTF; CDR3 DNA: TGTGCCAGCAGCCAAGTGGACCCGGCGGGTGGCTACACCTTC
clone size: NA; J gene: TRBJ2-3; V gene: TRBV11-2; D gene: NA; CDR3 protein: CASREVTDTQYF; CDR3 DNA: TGTGCCAGCAGGGAGGTCACAGATACGCAGTATTTT
clone size: NA; J gene: TRBJ1-6; V gene: TRBV5-6; D gene: TRBD1; CDR3 protein: CASSLEQGANTINSPLHF; CDR3 DNA: TGTGCCAGCAGCTTGGAGCAGGGGGCCAACACTATTAATTCACCCCTCCACTTT
clone size: NA; J gene: TRBJ2-6; V gene: TRBV29-1; D gene: TRBD1; CDR3 protein: CSVRQGASGANVLTF; CDR3 DNA: TGCAGCGTAAGACAGGGGGCCTCTGGGGCCAACGTCCTGACTTTC
clone size: few; J gene: TRBJ1-2; V gene: TRBV29-1; D gene: NA; CDR3 protein: CSVEGLGIGGYTF; CDR3 DNA: TGCAGCGTTGAAGGTCTAGGGATAGGGGGCTACACCTTC
clone size: NA; J gene: TRBJ1-6; V gene: TRBV28; D gene: NA; CDR3 protein: CASSLGQGGGSPLHF; CDR3 DNA: TGTGCCAGCAGTTTAGGGCAGGGTGGCGGCTCACCCCTCCACTTT
clone size: NA; J gene: TRBJ2-1; V gene: TRBV27; D gene: NA; CDR3 protein: CASRLGSYNEQFF; CDR3 DNA: TGTGCCTCTCGTCTGGGGTCCTACAATGAGCAGTTCTTC
clone size: NA; J gene: TRBJ2-7; V gene: TRBV7-2; D gene: NA; CDR3 protein: CASSLGPFYEQYF; CDR3 DNA: TGTGCCAGCAGCTTAGGTCCGTTCTACGAGCAGTACTTC
clone size: few; J gene: TRBJ2-5; V gene: TRBV9; D gene: NA; CDR3 protein: CASSNWRGQQETQYF; CDR3 DNA: TGTGCCAGCAGCAACTGGAGGGGACAACAAGAGACCCAGTACTTC
clone size: NA; J gene: TRBJ1-2; V gene: TRBV29-1; D gene: NA; CDR3 protein: CAVQAVAGYTF; CDR3 DNA: TGCGCGGTACAGGCCGTCGCCGGCTACACCTTC
clone size: NA; J gene: TRBJ2-3; V gene: TRBV5-1; D gene: NA; CDR3 protein: CASSFYTFSTDTQYF; CDR3 DNA: TGCGCCAGCAGCTTCTATACCTTTAGCACAGATACGCAGTATTTT
clone size: NA; J gene: TRBJ2-3; V gene: TRBV20-1; D gene: NA; CDR3 protein: CSANTEGTQYF; CDR3 DNA: TGCAGTGCGAATACCGAAGGAACGCAGTATTTT
clone size: NA; J gene: TRBJ2-1; V gene: TRBV14; D gene: TRBD1; CDR3 protein: CASSPLDRAGLYNEQFF; CDR3 DNA: TGTGCCAGCAGCCCCTTAGACAGGGCGGGCCTTTACAATGAGCAGTTCTTC
clone size: NA; J gene: TRBJ1-6; V gene: TRBV28; D gene: NA; CDR3 protein: CASSRRQVSYNSPLHF; CDR3 DNA: TGTGCCAGCAGTAGAAGACAGGTCTCCTATAATTCACCCCTCCACTTT
clone size: NA; J gene: TRBJ1-2; V gene: TRBV28; D gene: TRBD1; CDR3 protein: CAVPTGGSYGYTF; CDR3 DNA: TGTGCCGTACCGACAGGGGGATCCTATGGCTACACCTTC
clone size: NA; J gene: TRBJ1-1; V gene: TRBV6-1; D gene: TRBD1; CDR3 protein: CASSEPRDRSTEAFF; CDR3 DNA: TGTGCCAGCAGTGAACCCCGGGACAGATCCACTGAAGCTTTCTTT
clone size: NA; J gene: TRBJ1-2; V gene: TRBV5-4; D gene: NA; CDR3 protein: CASSRHSNNYGYTF; CDR3 DNA: TGTGCCAGCAGCCGCCACTCAAATAACTATGGCTACACCTTC
clone size: NA; J gene: TRBJ2-1; V gene: TRBV11-1; D gene: NA; CDR3 protein: CASSLGFLGLPNEQFF; CDR3 DNA: TGTGCCAGCAGCTTAGGGTTCCTCGGACTACCCAATGAGCAGTTCTTC
clone size: few; J gene: TRBJ2-1; V gene: TRBV29-1; D gene: NA; CDR3 protein: CSVVPRSDEQFF; CDR3 DNA: TGCAGCGTTGTCCCTCGGTCTGATGAGCAGTTCTTC
clone size: NA; J gene: TRBJ2-1; V gene: TRBV11-3; D gene: NA; CDR3 protein: CASSLGTGSRDEQFF; CDR3 DNA: TGTGCCAGCAGCTTAGGTACAGGGAGTCGGGATGAGCAGTTCTTC
clone size: NA; J gene: TRBJ1-1; V gene: TRBV18; D gene: NA; CDR3 protein: CASSPGAGEAFF; CDR3 DNA: TGTGCCAGCTCACCCGGCGCGGGTGAAGCTTTCTTT
clone size: NA; J gene: TRBJ1-2; V gene: TRBV7-3; D gene: TRBD1; CDR3 protein: CASSPTPQGASNYGYTF; CDR3 DNA: TGTGCCAGCAGCCCAACCCCACAGGGGGCGTCTAACTATGGCTACACCTTC
clone size: once; J gene: TRBJ2-2; V gene: TRBV5-1; D gene: NA; CDR3 protein: CASSLEGVLNTGELFF; CDR3 DNA: TGCGCCAGCAGCTTGGAAGGGGTCCTTAACACCGGGGAGCTGTTTTTT
clone size: once; J gene: TRBJ1-2; V gene: TRBV7-9; D gene: NA; CDR3 protein: CASSLAHVTNYGYTF; CDR3 DNA: TGTGCCAGCAGCTTAGCGCACGTAACTAACTATGGCTACACCTTC
clone size: NA; J gene: TRBJ1-1; V gene: TRBV6-1; D gene: NA; CDR3 protein: CASSRTANTEAFF; CDR3 DNA: TGTGCCAGCAGTCGTACGGCGAACACTGAAGCTTTCTTT
clone size: few; J gene: TRBJ1-6; V gene: TRBV27; D gene: NA; CDR3 protein: CASGVSYNSPLHF; CDR3 DNA: TGTGCCAGCGGGGTATCCTATAATTCACCCCTCCACTTT
clone size: NA; J gene: TRBJ2-3; V gene: TRBV14; D gene: NA; CDR3 protein: CASSQGFGSTDTQYF; CDR3 DNA: TGTGCCAGCAGCCAAGGATTCGGGAGCACAGATACGCAGTATTTT
clone size: NA; J gene: TRBJ2-2; V gene: TRBV27; D gene: TRBD1; CDR3 protein: CASSLDRGYANTGELFF; CDR3 DNA: TGTGCCAGCAGTTTAGACAGGGGATACGCGAACACCGGGGAGCTGTTTTTT
clone size: NA; J gene: TRBJ2-1; V gene: TRBV18; D gene: TRBD1; CDR3 protein: CASSPRQGSGSYNEQFF; CDR3 DNA: TGTGCCAGCTCACCCAGACAGGGGTCAGGATCCTACAATGAGCAGTTCTTC
clone size: NA; J gene: TRBJ1-4; V gene: TRBV19; D gene: NA; CDR3 protein: CASSGQENEKLFF; CDR3 DNA: TGTGCCAGTAGTGGCCAGGAAAATGAAAAACTGTTTTTT
clone size: few; J gene: TRBJ1-2; V gene: TRBV19; D gene: NA; CDR3 protein: CASRRDRESYGYTF; CDR3 DNA: TGTGCCAGTAGACGGGACCGAGAATCCTATGGCTACACCTTC